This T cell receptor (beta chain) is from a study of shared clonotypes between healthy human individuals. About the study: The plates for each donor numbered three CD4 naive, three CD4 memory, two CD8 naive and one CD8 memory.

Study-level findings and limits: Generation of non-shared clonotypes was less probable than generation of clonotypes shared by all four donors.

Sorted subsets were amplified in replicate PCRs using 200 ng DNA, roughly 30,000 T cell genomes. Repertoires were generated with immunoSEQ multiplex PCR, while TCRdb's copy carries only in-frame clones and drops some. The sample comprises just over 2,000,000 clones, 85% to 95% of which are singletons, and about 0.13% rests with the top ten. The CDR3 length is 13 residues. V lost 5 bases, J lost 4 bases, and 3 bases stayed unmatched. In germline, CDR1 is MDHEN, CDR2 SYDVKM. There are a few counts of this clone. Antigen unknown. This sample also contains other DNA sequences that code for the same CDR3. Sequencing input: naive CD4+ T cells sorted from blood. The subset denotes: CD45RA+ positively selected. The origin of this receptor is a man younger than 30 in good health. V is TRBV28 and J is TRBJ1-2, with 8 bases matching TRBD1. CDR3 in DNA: TGTGCCAGCAGTCGCGGACAGGGCTATGGCTACACCTTC. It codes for CASSRGQGYGYTF.